This T cell receptor (beta chain) was recorded in a study of T cell changes during pregnancy in multiple sclerosis. Assay: immunoSEQ multiplex PCR; the TCRdb copy retains only in-frame clones and omits some. The sample has 65,000 to 75,000 clones; 85% to 95% are singletons. The specimen comprised CD8+ T cells from peripheral blood mononuclear cells, sampled in the third trimester of pregnancy. The receptor was derived from a female donor in good health, enrolled as a control in a pregnancy study.

CDR3 nucleotide sequence: TGTGCCAGCAGTTTAGGAGTGAAGGGAGAGGGCTACACCTTC. This translates into CASSLGVKGEGYTF. V and J are TRBV27 and TRBJ1-2; D gene ambiguous. This CDR3 has 14 amino acids. Germline V CDR1 and CDR2: MNHEY, SMNVEV (reference sequence). The germline V and J ends were trimmed by 2 bases and 8 bases, with 15 bases remaining between them.